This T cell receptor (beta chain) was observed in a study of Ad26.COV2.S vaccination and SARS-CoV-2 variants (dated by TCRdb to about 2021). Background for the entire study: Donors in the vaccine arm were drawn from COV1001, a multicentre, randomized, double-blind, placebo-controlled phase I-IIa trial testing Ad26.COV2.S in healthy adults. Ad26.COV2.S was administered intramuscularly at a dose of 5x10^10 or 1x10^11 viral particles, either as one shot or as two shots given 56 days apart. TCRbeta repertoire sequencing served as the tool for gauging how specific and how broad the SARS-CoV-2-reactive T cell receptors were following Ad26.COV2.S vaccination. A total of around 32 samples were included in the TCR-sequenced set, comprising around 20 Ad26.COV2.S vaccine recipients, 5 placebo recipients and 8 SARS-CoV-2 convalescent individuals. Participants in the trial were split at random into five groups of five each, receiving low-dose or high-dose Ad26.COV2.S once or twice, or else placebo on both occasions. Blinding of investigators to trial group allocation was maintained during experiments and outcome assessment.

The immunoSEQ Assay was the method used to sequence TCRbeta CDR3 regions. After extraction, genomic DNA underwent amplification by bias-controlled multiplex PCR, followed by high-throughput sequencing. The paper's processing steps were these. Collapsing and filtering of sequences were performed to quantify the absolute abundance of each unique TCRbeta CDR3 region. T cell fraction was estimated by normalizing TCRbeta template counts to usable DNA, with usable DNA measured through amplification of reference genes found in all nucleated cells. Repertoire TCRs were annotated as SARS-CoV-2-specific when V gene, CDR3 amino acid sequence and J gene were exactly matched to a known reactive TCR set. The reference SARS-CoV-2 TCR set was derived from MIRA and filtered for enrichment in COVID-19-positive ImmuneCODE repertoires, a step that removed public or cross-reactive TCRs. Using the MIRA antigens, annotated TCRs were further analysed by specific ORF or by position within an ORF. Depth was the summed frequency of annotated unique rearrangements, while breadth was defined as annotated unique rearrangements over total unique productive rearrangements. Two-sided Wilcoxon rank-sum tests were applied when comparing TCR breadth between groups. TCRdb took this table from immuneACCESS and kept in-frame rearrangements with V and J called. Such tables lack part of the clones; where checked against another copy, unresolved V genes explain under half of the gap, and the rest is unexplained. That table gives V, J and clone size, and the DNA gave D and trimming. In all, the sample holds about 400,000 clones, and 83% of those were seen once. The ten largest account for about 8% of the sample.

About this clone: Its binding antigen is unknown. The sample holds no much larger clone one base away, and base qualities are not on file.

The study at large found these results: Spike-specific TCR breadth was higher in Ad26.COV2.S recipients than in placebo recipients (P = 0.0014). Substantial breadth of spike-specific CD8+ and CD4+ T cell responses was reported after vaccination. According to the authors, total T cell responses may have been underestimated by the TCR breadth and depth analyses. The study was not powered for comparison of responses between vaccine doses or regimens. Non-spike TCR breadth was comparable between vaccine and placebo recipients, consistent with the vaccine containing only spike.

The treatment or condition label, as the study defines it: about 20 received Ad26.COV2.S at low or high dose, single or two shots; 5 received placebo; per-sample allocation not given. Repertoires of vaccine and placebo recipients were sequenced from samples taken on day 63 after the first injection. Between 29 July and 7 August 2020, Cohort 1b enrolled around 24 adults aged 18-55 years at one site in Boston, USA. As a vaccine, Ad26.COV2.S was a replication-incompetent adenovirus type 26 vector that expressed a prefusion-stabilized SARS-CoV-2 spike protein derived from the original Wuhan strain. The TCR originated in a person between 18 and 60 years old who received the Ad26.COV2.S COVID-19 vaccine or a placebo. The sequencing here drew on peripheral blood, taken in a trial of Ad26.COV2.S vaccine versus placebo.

The DNA sequence is given as TGTGCCAGCAGCTTAGGAGGGCCCCGGGACTATGGCTACACCTTC. This codes for CASSLGGPRDYGYTF. The V and J segments used are TRBV7-9 and TRBJ1-2, with the D gene too uncertain to name. V is cut by 1 base and J by 3 bases, and the space between the germline ends is 12 bases. From the cysteine through the phenylalanine, the CDR3 covers 15 amino acids. The sequence is cut down to CDR3 DNA, 45 bases in frame from base 1. Per the germline V gene (reference sequence), SEHNR is the CDR1 and FQNEAQ is the CDR2.